Below, 22 T cell receptor beta chains from the same sample are listed, as sequenced in a study of control samples from healthy donors and cancer patients. Using immunoSEQ multiplex PCR, the repertoire was profiled, and TCRdb retains in-frame clones only, with some absent. The sample has about 130,000 clones; roughly 91% are singletons. The sample was PBMCs. All receptors come from a man aged 45-65 years with head and neck cancer.

V usage is TRBV28 and J usage is TRBJ1-2; TRBD1 matches 10 bases. The CDR3 totals 15 residues. With 2 bases clipped from V and 7 bases from J, the junction kept 7 bases outside the gene matches. Per germline, CDR1 MDHEN and CDR2 SYDVKM. CDR3 nucleotide sequence: TGTGCCAGCAGTTTAACCGGGACAGGGGTGTCTGGCTACACCTTC. Translation gives CASSLTGTGVSGYTF.

The genes are TRBV30 and TRBJ2-4, with D perhaps matching TRBD1 or TRBD2 (5 bases each). Germline CDR1 GTSNPN, CDR2 SVGIG (reference sequence). The CDR3 is 14 residues long. Trimming stripped 1 base from V and 3 bases from J, with 10 bases between. For the CDR3, the DNA is TGTGCCTGGAGTGGTGGGGCGGGCAAAAACATTCAGTACTTC. It yields the protein CAWSGGAGKNIQYF.

V usage is TRBV24-1 and J usage is TRBJ2-3; 7 bases agree with TRBD2. The germline V gene encodes CDR1 KGHDR and CDR2 SFDVKD. V dropped 3 bases and J dropped 0; count of bases not matched to a gene: 5. CDR3 size: 16 residues. For the CDR3, the DNA is TGTGCCACCAGTGATGGCCTAGCGGCAAGCACAGATACGCAGTATTTT. Translating gives CATSDGLAASTDTQYF.

The chain combines TRBV3-1 (or the pseudogene TRBV3-2) with TRBJ1-1; D remains ambiguous. This CDR3 spans 14 amino acids. Germline V gives CDR1 LGHDT, CDR2 YNNKEL (reference sequence). Trimming left V 4 bases short and J 1 base short, with 10 bases between. The chain's CDR3 is CASSPEGGNTEAFF. Written as DNA, the CDR3 is TGTGCCAGCAGCCCCGAGGGTGGGAACACTGAAGCTTTCTTT.

This chain links TRBV5-8 with TRBJ1-2, with a weak D call TRBD1 (5 bases). CDR3 length: 13 residues. Between the trimmed V and J ends, which lost 6 bases and 4 bases, there was a span of 13 bases. The germline gives CDR1 SGHTS, CDR2 YDEGEE. This CDR3 is CASTISGTYGYTF. In nucleotides, the CDR3 is TGTGCCAGCACCATTTCCGGGACCTATGGCTACACCTTC.

V usage is TRBV2 and J usage is TRBJ2-4, with 7 bases aligning to TRBD2. CDR3 length: 14 residues. Germline loops: CDR1 SNHLY, CDR2 FYNNEI. V dropped 5 bases and J dropped 3; count of bases not matched to a gene: 4. CDR3 residues: CASSRGEGKNIQYF. Here the CDR3 DNA reads TGTGCCAGCAGTCGGGGGGAGGGCAAAAACATTCAGTACTTC.

The genes are TRBV30 and TRBJ1-4; D remains unclear. The V end lost 4 bases, the J end lost 0 bases, and 9 bases lay between the germline ends. The CDR3 runs to 14 residues. Germline V gene sequence: CDR1 GTSNPN, CDR2 SVGIG (reference sequence). DNA for the CDR3: TGTGCCTGGACGCGGGGTTCAACTAATGAAAAACTGTTTTTT. It is translated as CAWTRGSTNEKLFF. The full variable domain, in which reference TRBV30 and TRBJ1-4 provide the parts outside the CDR3, is SQTIHQWPATLVQPVGSPLSLECTVEGTSNPNLYWYRQAAGRGLQLLFYSVGIGQISSEVPQNLSASRPQDRQFILSSKKLLLSDSGFYLCAWTRGSTNEKLFFGSGTQLSVL.

The table lists this clone with a few counts. The gene calls are TRBV3-1 (or the pseudogene TRBV3-2) and TRBJ2-1; D is ambiguous. CDR1 is LGHDT and CDR2 is YNNKEL in the germline V gene (reference sequence). The CDR3 is 13 amino acids. V was clipped by 3 bases and J by 5 bases, with 8 bases between them. CDR3 in amino acids: CASSQEVHNEQFF. The CDR3 bases are TGTGCCAGCAGCCAGGAAGTCCACAATGAGCAGTTCTTC.

V and J are TRBV4-2 and TRBJ1-6; unclear D gene. CDR1 is LGHNA, CDR2 YNFKEQ, per germline. There are 15 residues in the CDR3. The V gene lost 0 bases and the J gene lost 7 bases, with 10 bases spanning the gap. CDR3 nucleotides: TGTGCCAGCAGCCAAGATGCAGAACTGAATTCACCCCTCCACTTT. Protein product: CASSQDAELNSPLHF.

This chain uses TRBV6-5 with TRBJ2-1; 7 nucleotides match TRBD2. CDR3 size: 15 residues. In germline, CDR1 is MNHEY, CDR2 SVGAGI. J gave up 7 bases and V 6 bases, and 12 bases lay outside the gene matches. CDR3 bases: TGTGCCAGCAGCTTAGCGGGTTCCGCCCGGAATGAGCAGTTCTTC. This translates into CASSLAGSARNEQFF.

V is TRBV27 and J is TRBJ2-6; no firm D call. The CDR3 runs 13 residues. CDR1 MNHEY and CDR2 SMNVEV come from the germline V gene (reference sequence). Trimming cost V 6 bases and J 4 bases, with 7 bases left between them. This chain's CDR3 is CASRGSGANVLTF. CDR3 DNA sequence: TGTGCCAGCAGGGGCTCGGGGGCCAACGTCCTGACTTTC.

The rearrangement joins TRBV5-1 to TRBJ1-1; the D gene is possibly TRBD1 (5 bases). Deletions cut 0 bases from V and 0 bases from J, with 9 bases between. Germline-derived CDR1 and CDR2 are SGHRS and YFSETQ. CDR3 size: 15 residues. The CDR3 DNA is TGCGCCAGCAGCTTGGGGGGACGGATGAACACTGAAGCTTTCTTT. Residues: CASSLGGRMNTEAFF.

The J gene is TRBJ2-6, the V gene TRBV7-2; 9 nucleotides align to TRBD1. The germline CDR1 and CDR2 sequences are SGHTA and FQGNSA. The length of the CDR3 is 16 residues. V dropped 5 bases and J dropped 2; count of bases not matched to a gene: 4. CDR3 DNA sequence: TGTGCCAGCAGCCGTACAGGGGGCACTGGGGCCAACGTCCTGACTTTC. Translation gives CASSRTGGTGANVLTF. The full variable domain, completed using reference TRBV7-2 and TRBJ2-6, is GAGVSQSPSNKVTEKGKDVELRCDPISGHTALYWYRQSLGQGLEFLIYFQGNSAPDKSGLPSDRFSAERTGGSVSTLTIQRTQQEDSAVYLCASSRTGGTGANVLTFGAGSRLTVL.

The CDR3 nucleotides read TGCGCCAGCAGCCGCTACAGGGGGACTGGAAACACCATATATTTT. Translated: CASSRYRGTGNTIYF. The genes are TRBV4-1 and TRBJ1-3; TRBD1 aligns across 8 bases. CDR3 length equals 15 residues. The germline V gene has CDR1 MGHRA and CDR2 YSYEKL. The V segment lost 4 bases and the J segment 2 bases; nucleotides outside the gene matches: 4.

This clone was detected once. The chain joins TRBV5-8 to TRBJ1-5, with 9 positions matching TRBD1. Germline CDR1 is SGHTS and CDR2 is YDEGEE. The CDR3 runs to 18 residues. The ends lost 0 bases at V and 1 base at J; junction bases unmatched: 8. The CDR3 sequence is CASSLVTGGPLSNQPQHF. The CDR3, as DNA: TGTGCCAGCAGCTTGGTAACAGGGGGCCCCTTAAGCAATCAGCCCCAGCATTTT.

Here the CDR3 reads CAISTGTGGQKLFF. CDR3 bases: TGTGCCATCAGTACCGGGACAGGGGGCCAAAAACTGTTTTTT. This sequence joins TRBV10-3 and TRBJ1-4, with TRBD1 matching over 12 bases. The CDR3 covers 14 residues. Germline V CDR1 and CDR2: ENHRY, SYGVKD. V was pared by 5 bases and J by 9 bases, with 4 bases of the junction left unmatched.

V gene TRBV5-1 combines with J gene TRBJ1-2, with no clear D. Germline V gene lookup returns CDR1 SGHRS and CDR2 YFSETQ. CDR3 length equals 14 residues. The germline V and J ends were trimmed by 4 bases and 4 bases, with 14 bases remaining between them. The CDR3 spells CASSLGRTSYGYTF. Here the CDR3 DNA reads TGCGCCAGCAGCCTCGGACGCACTAGCTATGGCTACACCTTC.

The chain employs TRBV7-9 and TRBJ1-2; D not certain. This CDR3 spans 13 amino acids. The V gene's germline CDR1 is SEHNR and CDR2 FQNEAQ (reference sequence). The ends were cut back, 5 bases at V and 3 bases at J, with 10 bases in the middle. CDR3: CASSQDGDYGYTF. CDR3 bases: TGTGCCAGCAGCCAGGACGGGGACTATGGCTACACCTTC.

This chain connects TRBV27 to TRBJ1-2; D remains unclear. This CDR3 comprises 15 residues. V lost 3 bases and J 0 bases, leaving 11 bases between the germline ends. Germline CDR1 and CDR2: MNHEY and SMNVEV (reference sequence). This CDR3 reads CASSFQGHSNYGYTF. CDR3 in DNA: TGTGCCAGCAGTTTCCAAGGGCACTCTAACTATGGCTACACCTTC.

This chain joins TRBV4-1 and TRBJ1-2; D unresolved. The V and J ends lost 4 bases and 4 bases respectively, with 19 bases between them. Germline assignment: CDR1 MGHRA and CDR2 YSYEKL. The CDR3 extends over 16 amino acids. The CDR3 protein is CASSPSEAGRSYGYTF. The CDR3 DNA follows: TGCGCCAGCAGCCCGAGTGAGGCCGGTCGGAGCTATGGCTACACCTTC.

The chain joins TRBV6-2 or TRBV6-3 to TRBJ1-5, with D perhaps TRBD1 (5 bases). There are 15 residues in the CDR3. V shed 5 bases and J shed 6 bases, with 17 bases lying between them. Germline CDR1 MNHEY, CDR2 SVGEGT. DNA of the CDR3: TGTGCCAGCAGTGTTCACGGGGGTAGTAGTCAGCCCCAGCATTTT. Translated, it gives CASSVHGGSSQPQHF.

As concerns this clone: Additional DNA sequences in this sample encode the identical CDR3. This chain uses TRBV5-1 with TRBJ1-2, with 9 bases aligning to TRBD1. CDR3 length: 14 residues. The V gene end was trimmed by 1 base and the J gene end by 5 bases; junction bases not matched to a gene: 3. Germline V gene data show CDR1 as SGHRS and CDR2 as YFSETQ. CDR3 bases: TGCGCCAGCAGCTTGACAGGGGGCTCGTATGGCTACACCTTC. Protein: CASSLTGGSYGYTF. Full variable domain (missing parts from reference TRBV5-1 and TRBJ1-2): KAGVTQTPRYLIKTRGQQVTLSCSPISGHRSVSWYQQTPGQGLQFLFEYFSETQRNKGNFPGRFSGRQFSNSRSEMNVSTLELGDSALYLCASSLTGGSYGYTFGSGTRLTVV.